The sample holds many counts of the clone carrying this TCR beta chain. Antigen specificity is unknown. This sample was included in a study of T-cell memory formation after mild COVID-19. Overall study results and limits: Nothing showed for sure that second-wave clones peaking on day 37 were SARS-CoV-2 specific. CD4+ contracting clones lay mainly in CM and EM, CD8+ ones in EMRA. The study detected some responding clones in pre-infection memory, suggesting cross-reactive memory joined.

In germline, CDR1 is SGHAT, CDR2 FQNNGV. This CDR3 has 11 residues. V lost 4 bases, J lost 6 bases, and 7 bases lay in between. 5'RACE primed from the constant segment yielded TCR alpha and TCR beta cDNA libraries bearing sample barcodes and UMIs. Each CDR3 protein is one row after TCRdb ran MiXCR on the 5' RACE reads. The table shows roughly 300,000 distinct CDR3 sequences, with 7.5% to 9.5% occurring only once. Sequencing used PBMCs or a T cell subset sorted from them (not recorded which). This sequence was found in a man between 18 and 35 years old who had mild COVID-19 (a few samples of this study predate the infection). Cell type and time point are not known. The genes are TRBV11-2 and TRBJ2-7; no reliable D call. CDR3 amino acids: CASSSQVEQYF. The CDR3 bases are TGTGCCAGCAGCTCGCAGGTCGAGCAGTACTTC.